Listed below are T cell receptor beta chains from one sample, sequenced in a study of PD-1 blockade in classical Hodgkin lymphoma. The table came from immunoSEQ multiplex PCR; TCRdb's copy has only in-frame clones and leaves some out. The sample has 64,000 or so clones, around nine tenths seen once. Sequenced here: peripheral blood mononuclear cells (PBMCs), sampled before the fourth cycle of nivolumab. These receptors were collected from a human donor with classical Hodgkin lymphoma. Both conserved end residues are trimmed from each CDR3. Each record gives: clone size, V gene, CDR3 protein. The listing skips clone size in some rows; elsewhere it reads once, few, many or a size class.

once TRBV5-4 ASSLRTSGHGYNEQF
once TRBV27 ASSFEGAGGEKLF
. TRBV18 ASSPSMGQAMRTQY
. TRBV10-2 ASSEGYDSDEQY
. TRBV7-6 ATGREGDQETQY
. TRBV28 ASRGSRVEAF
. TRBV4-2 ASSQRSGGLSQPQH
. TRBV10-3 AIKGREPMNTEAF
. TRBV13 ASSLGRARPSDTQY
. TRBV13 ASSPLAGKNTGELF
once TRBV7-9 ASKEEGLLGGYT
. TRBV28 ASRGRVMQNTEAF
. TRBV19 ASSSSPNTDTQY
once TRBV29-1 SVDGVAFAHETQY
. TRBV5-1 ASSVIAGAPDTQY
. TRBV27 ASSLGVISTDTQY
once TRBV6-6 ASSYTKGNTIY
. TRBV6-4 AGHYEQY
. TRBV5-1 ASSLLHGELF
. TRBV6-6 ASSPGTDSTKNIQY